Following are 10 T cell receptor beta chains from one sample sequenced in a study of T cell repertoires in cytomegalovirus infection. From the reads, TCRdb called clonotypes with MiXCR, one entry per CDR3 protein. This table holds 150,000 to 200,000 distinct CDR3 sequences, roughly a sixth found once. Input material: CD8+ T cells from PBMCs. These receptors all stem from a human donor in good health (CMV status not recorded). Some clones in this sample may be carry-over from other donors' samples.

There are a few counts of this clonotype. The chain has TRBV2 and TRBJ2-1, with D possibly matching TRBD1 (5 bases). CDR3 length equals 14 residues. In germline, CDR1 is SNHLY, CDR2 FYNNEI. Trimming cost V 7 bases and J 0 bases, with 10 bases left between them. The DNA of the CDR3 is TGTGCCAGCAACAGGCCTGTCTCCTACAATGAGCAGTTCTTC. Translation: CASNRPVSYNEQFF.

The chain uses TRBV7-9 and TRBJ1-1; TRBD1 matches at 8 bases. The CDR3 totals 16 residues. Germline V CDR1 and CDR2: SEHNR, FQNEAQ (reference sequence). The V gene end was trimmed by 6 bases and the J gene end by 2 bases; junction bases not matched to a gene: 11. The CDR3 DNA sequence: TGTGCCAGCAGTCGAGGACAGGGTCGAGGAAACACTGAAGCTTTCTTT. Translation gives CASSRGQGRGNTEAFF.

This clonotype was seen a handful of times. CDR3 residues: CASSPSLEPQHF. CDR3 nucleotide sequence: TGTGCCAGCAGCCCGAGCTTGGAGCCCCAGCATTTT. This chain connects TRBV28 to TRBJ1-5; D is ambiguous. Trimming took 6 bases from V and 8 from J, leaving 11 bases between them. Germline-derived CDR1 and CDR2 are MDHEN and SYDVKM. CDR3 length: 12 residues.

CDR3 DNA sequence: TGTGCCAGCAGTTATAAGCGGGTGAGCTCCTACGAGCAGTACTTC. Translated, it gives CASSYKRVSSYEQYF. This rearrangement joins TRBV6-2 or TRBV6-3 to TRBJ2-7; D possibly corresponds to TRBD2 (6 bases). The length of the CDR3 is 15 residues. The germline V gene encodes CDR1 MNHEY and CDR2 SVGEGT. Trimming pared 3 bases from V and 0 bases from J, leaving 12 bases between.

As regards this clonotype: A clone one base away is much larger, so this may be a read error. The gene calls are TRBV6-2 or TRBV6-3 and TRBJ2-1; D call uncertain. Between the trimmed V and J ends, which lost 8 bases and 0 bases, there was a span of 8 bases. CDR1 MNHEY and CDR2 SVGEGT come from the germline V gene. The CDR3 loop spans 13 amino acids. For the CDR3, the DNA is TGTGCCAGCGCCAGAGACTCCTACAATGAGCAGTTCTTC. Translation: CASARDSYNEQFF.

This clonotype was detected a few times. V and J are TRBV4-1 and TRBJ1-1; D unclear. CDR3 length equals 12 residues. Germline CDR1 and CDR2: MGHRA and YSYEKL. Trimming took off 0 bases at V and 10 bases at J, with 9 bases between the two ends. CDR3 sequence: CASSQDPEGAFF. In DNA, the CDR3 is TGCGCCAGCAGCCAAGATCCGGAGGGAGCTTTCTTT.

The V call is TRBV28, the J call TRBJ2-2; D perhaps matches TRBD2 (6 bases). Trimming removed 5 bases at V and 8 bases at J, with 21 bases between. This CDR3 has 16 residues. Germline CDR1 reads MDHEN; CDR2 reads SYDVKM. CDR3 DNA sequence: TGTGCCAGCAGTCCGGGAACGGGACTTCACGAAGGGGAGCTGTTTTTT. This translates into CASSPGTGLHEGELFF.

This clonotype was counted between two and nine times. This rearrangement joins TRBV20-1 to TRBJ2-7; D is unresolved. V lost 0 bases and J 0 bases, leaving 9 bases between the germline ends. CDR1 is DFQATT and CDR2 is SNEGSKA in the germline V gene (reference sequence). The CDR3 runs to 14 residues. The DNA of the CDR3 is TGCAGTGCTAGAGATCAACTGAGCTCCTACGAGCAGTACTTC. As protein: CSARDQLSSYEQYF.

The V and J genes are TRBV6-6 and TRBJ2-3; possible D gene TRBD1, 5 bases. Germline loops: CDR1 MNHNY, CDR2 SVGAGI (reference sequence). CDR3 length: 13 residues. The V end was cut by 2 bases, the J end by 5 bases, with 8 bases between. The DNA of the CDR3 is TGTGCCAGCAGTTACCAGGGCGGAGATACGCAGTATTTT. This gives the protein CASSYQGGDTQYF.

This clonotype was seen repeatedly, ten times or more. This sequence joins TRBV5-6 and TRBJ2-1; no reliable D call. CDR1 is SGHDT, CDR2 YYEEEE, per germline. V gave up 0 bases and J gave up 8 bases, with 9 bases separating them. This CDR3 contains 13 residues. CDR3 protein: CASSLVRGDEQFF. The CDR3 region has the DNA TGTGCCAGCAGCTTGGTCCGAGGCGATGAGCAGTTCTTC.